This T cell receptor beta chain was found in a study of molecular identifiers for immune sequencing clone quantification. Points from the study as a whole: More than 800,000 naive cells reportedly did not prevent detection of spiked Jurkat TCR RNA from one cell. Clonotypes topping 20 RNA copies carried over 99% of effector molecules but under 1% of naive ones.

The CDR3 has 14 amino acids. The V and J ends lost 2 bases and 3 bases, in that order; junction bases with no gene match: 1. CDR1 is SGHTA and CDR2 is FQGNSA in the germline V gene. Methods described previously were used for bulk TCR libraries, and listed TCR primers were applied. TCRdb fed the PCR reads into MiXCR, producing one record per CDR3 protein. The table records about 320,000 distinct CDR3 sequences, 20% to 25% of them present only once. On this clonotype: Its antigen is undetermined.

V and J are TRBV7-2 and TRBJ2-1; 7 bases line up with TRBD1. The sequencing input was naive CD8+ T cells from blood, with Jurkat cell RNA spiked in. As to subset: FACS-sorted CD8+CD4-CCR7+CD45RA+ naive T cells. This TCR derives from a human donor in good health. Some libraries in this study had Jurkat cell RNA spiked in. The CDR3: CASSLRTGYNEQFF. The CDR3 nucleotides are TGTGCCAGCAGCTTAAGGACAGGCTACAATGAGCAGTTCTTC.